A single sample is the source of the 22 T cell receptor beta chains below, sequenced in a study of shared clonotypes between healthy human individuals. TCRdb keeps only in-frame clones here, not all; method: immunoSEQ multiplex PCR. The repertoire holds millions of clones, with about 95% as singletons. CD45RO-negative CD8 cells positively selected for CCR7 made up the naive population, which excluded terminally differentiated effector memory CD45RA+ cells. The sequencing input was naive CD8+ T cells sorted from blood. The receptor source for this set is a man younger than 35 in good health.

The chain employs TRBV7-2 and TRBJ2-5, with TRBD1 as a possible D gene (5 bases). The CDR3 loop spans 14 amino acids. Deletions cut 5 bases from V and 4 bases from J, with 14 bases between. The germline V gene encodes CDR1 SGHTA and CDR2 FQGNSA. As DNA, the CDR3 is TGTGCCAGCAGCGGAGAAGGGGTTTTAGAGACCCAGTACTTC. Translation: CASSGEGVLETQYF.

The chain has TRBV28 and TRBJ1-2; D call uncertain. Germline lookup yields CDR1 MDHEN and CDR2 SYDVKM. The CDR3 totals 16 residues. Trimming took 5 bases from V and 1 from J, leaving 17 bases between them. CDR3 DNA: TGTGCCAGCAGTCCCGAAGCTCCGGGTGGTAACTATGGCTACACCTTC. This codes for CASSPEAPGGNYGYTF.

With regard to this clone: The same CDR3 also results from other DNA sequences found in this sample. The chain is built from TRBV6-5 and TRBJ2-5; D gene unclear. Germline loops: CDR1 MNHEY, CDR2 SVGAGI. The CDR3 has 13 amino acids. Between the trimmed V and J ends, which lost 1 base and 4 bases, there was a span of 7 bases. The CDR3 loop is CASSYLGGETQYF. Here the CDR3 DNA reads TGTGCCAGCAGTTACTTGGGTGGAGAGACCCAGTACTTC.

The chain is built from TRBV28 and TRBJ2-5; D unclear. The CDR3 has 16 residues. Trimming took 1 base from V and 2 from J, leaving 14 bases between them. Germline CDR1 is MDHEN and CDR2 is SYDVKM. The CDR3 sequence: CASSLLGEGLQETQYF. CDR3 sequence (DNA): TGTGCCAGCAGTTTATTGGGCGAAGGTTTACAAGAGACCCAGTACTTC. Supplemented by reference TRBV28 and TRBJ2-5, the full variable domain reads DVKVTQSSRYLVKRTGEKVFLECVQDMDHENMFWYRQDPGLGLRLIYFSYDVKMKEKGDIPEGYSVSREKKERFSLILESASTNQTSMYLCASSLLGEGLQETQYFGPGTRLLVL.

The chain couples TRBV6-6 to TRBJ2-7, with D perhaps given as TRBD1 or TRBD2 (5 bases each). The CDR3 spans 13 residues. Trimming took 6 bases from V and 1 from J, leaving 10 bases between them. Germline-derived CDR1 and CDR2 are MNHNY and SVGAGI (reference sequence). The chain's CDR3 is CASSQGPSYEQYF. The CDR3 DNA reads TGTGCCAGCAGCCAGGGACCGTCCTACGAGCAGTACTTC.

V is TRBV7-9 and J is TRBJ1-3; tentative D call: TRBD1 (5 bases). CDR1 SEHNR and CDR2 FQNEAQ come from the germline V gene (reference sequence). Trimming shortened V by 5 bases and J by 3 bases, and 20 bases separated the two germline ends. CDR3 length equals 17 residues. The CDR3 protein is CASSANLQENVGNTIYF. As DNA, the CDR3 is TGTGCCAGCAGCGCGAACCTACAGGAGAACGTTGGAAACACCATATATTTT.

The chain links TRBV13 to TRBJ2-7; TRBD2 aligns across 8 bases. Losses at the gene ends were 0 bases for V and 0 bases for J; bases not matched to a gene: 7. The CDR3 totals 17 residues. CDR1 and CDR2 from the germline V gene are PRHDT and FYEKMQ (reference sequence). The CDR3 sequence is CASSLGDSGMGSYEQYF. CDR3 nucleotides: TGTGCCAGCAGCTTAGGCGATAGCGGGATGGGCTCCTACGAGCAGTACTTC.

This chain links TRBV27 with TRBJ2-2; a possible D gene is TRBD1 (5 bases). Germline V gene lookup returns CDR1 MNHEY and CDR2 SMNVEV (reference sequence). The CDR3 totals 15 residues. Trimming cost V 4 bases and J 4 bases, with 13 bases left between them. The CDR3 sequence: CASSWLQVGTGELFF. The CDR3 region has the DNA TGTGCCAGCAGTTGGTTACAGGTGGGCACCGGGGAGCTGTTTTTT.

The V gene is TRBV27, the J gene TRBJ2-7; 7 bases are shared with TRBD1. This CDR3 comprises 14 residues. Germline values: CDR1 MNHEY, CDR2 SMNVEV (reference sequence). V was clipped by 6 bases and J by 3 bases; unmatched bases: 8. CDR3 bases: TGTGCCAGCAGACCGACAGGGTTCCTCTACGAGCAGTACTTC. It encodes CASRPTGFLYEQYF.

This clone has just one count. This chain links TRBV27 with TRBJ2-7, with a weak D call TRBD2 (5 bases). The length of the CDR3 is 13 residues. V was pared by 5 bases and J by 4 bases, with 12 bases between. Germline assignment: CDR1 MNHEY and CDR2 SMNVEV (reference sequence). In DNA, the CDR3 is TGTGCCAGCAGTAAAGGACCGGGATACGAGCAGTACTTC. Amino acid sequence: CASSKGPGYEQYF.

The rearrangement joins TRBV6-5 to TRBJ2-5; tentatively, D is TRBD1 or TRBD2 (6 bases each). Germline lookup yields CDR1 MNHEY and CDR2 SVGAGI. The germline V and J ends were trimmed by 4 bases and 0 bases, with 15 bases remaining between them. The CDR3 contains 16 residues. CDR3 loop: CASSSLRGGHQETQYF. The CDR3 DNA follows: TGTGCCAGCAGTTCTCTCCGAGGGGGGCACCAAGAGACCCAGTACTTC.

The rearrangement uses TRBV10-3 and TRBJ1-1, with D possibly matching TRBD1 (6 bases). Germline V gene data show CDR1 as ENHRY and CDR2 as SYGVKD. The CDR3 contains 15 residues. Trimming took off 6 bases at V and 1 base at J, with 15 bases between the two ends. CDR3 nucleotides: TGTGCCATCAGCCGAACGACAGGCGGGAACACTGAAGCTTTCTTT. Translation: CAISRTTGGNTEAFF.

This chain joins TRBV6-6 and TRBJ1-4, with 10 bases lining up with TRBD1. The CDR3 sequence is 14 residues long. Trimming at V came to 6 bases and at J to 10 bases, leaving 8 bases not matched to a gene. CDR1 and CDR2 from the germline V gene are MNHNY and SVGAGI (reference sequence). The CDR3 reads CASRQGQGFGKLFF. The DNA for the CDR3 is TGTGCCAGCAGACAGGGACAGGGGTTTGGAAAACTGTTTTTT.

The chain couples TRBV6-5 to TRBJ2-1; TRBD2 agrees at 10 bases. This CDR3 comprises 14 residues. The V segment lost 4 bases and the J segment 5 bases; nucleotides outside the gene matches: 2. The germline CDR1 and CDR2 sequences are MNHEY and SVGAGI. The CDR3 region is CASSSGLADNEQFF. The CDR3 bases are TGTGCCAGCAGTTCAGGACTAGCGGACAATGAGCAGTTCTTC.

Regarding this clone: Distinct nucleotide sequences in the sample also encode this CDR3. The CDR3 sequence is CASSVGLAGGEQYF. The DNA for the CDR3 is TGTGCCAGCAGCGTAGGACTAGCGGGAGGCGAGCAGTACTTC. The rearrangement links TRBV9 to TRBJ2-7; 13 bases map to TRBD2. CDR3 length: 14 residues. Germline CDR1 is SGDLS and CDR2 is YYNGEE. V lost 0 bases, J lost 6 bases, and 0 bases stayed unmatched.

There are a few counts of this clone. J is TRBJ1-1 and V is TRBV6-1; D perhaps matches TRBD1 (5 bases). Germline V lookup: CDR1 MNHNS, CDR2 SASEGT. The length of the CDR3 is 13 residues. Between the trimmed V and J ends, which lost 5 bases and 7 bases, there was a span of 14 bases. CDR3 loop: CASSFRAYYEAFF. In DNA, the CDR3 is TGTGCCAGCAGTTTCAGGGCCTACTATGAAGCTTTCTTT.

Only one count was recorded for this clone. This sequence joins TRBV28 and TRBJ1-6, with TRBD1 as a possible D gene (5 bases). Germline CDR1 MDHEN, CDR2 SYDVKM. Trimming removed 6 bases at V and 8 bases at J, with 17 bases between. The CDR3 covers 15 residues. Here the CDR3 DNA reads TGTGCCAGCAGGATCAACAGGATCAGGGATTCACCCCTCCACTTT. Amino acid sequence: CASRINRIRDSPLHF.

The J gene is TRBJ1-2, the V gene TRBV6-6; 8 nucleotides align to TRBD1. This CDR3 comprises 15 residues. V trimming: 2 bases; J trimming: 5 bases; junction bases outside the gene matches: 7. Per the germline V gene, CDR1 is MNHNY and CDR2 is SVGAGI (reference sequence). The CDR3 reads CASSYPLDRVYGYTF. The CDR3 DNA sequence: TGTGCCAGCAGTTACCCCTTGGACAGGGTTTATGGCTACACCTTC.

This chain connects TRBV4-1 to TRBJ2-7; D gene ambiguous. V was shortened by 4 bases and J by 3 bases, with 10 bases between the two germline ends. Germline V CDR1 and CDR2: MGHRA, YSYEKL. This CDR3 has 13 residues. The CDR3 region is CASSPRLHYEQYF. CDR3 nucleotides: TGCGCCAGCAGCCCAAGGCTGCACTACGAGCAGTACTTC.

The DNA for the CDR3 is TGTGCCAGCAGTTACGCCTCCTGGGATACGCAGTATTTT. It codes for CASSYASWDTQYF. The chain recombines TRBV6-5 with TRBJ2-3, with unresolved D. The V and J ends lost 2 bases and 6 bases respectively, with 9 bases between them. Germline V lookup: CDR1 MNHEY, CDR2 SVGAGI. The CDR3 is 13 residues long.

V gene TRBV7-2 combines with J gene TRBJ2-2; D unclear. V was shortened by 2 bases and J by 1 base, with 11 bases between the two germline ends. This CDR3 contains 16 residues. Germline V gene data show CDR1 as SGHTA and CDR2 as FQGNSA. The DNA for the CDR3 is TGTGCCAGCAGCTTAATCCCTATTCAGAACACCGGGGAGCTGTTTTTT. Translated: CASSLIPIQNTGELFF.

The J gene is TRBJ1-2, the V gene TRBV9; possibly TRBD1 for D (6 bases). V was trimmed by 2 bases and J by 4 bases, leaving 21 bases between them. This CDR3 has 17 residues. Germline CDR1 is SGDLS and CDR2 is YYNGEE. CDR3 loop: CASSVNSRGLLVYGYTF. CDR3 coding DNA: TGTGCCAGCAGCGTCAATTCCAGGGGCCTCCTGGTCTATGGCTACACCTTC.